Below are 21 T cell receptor beta chains sequenced from a single sample in a study of blood T cell repertoires in COVID-19. Libraries were prepared by immunoSEQ multiplex PCR; TCRdb keeps only in-frame clonotypes and omits some of them. The sample lists some 20,000 clones; 85% to 95% were seen once. Input material: peripheral blood. Source of these receptors: a human donor in a cohort sampled during active COVID-19.

The chain joins TRBV27 to TRBJ2-1, with 7 bases matching TRBD2. The germline CDR1 and CDR2 sequences are MNHEY and SMNVEV (reference sequence). The CDR3 spans 17 residues. V was pared by 6 bases and J by 1 base, with 12 bases of the junction left unmatched. The CDR3 DNA sequence: TGTGCCAGCAGGGGAGGGAGGGCCTTGTTGTCCTACAATGAGCAGTTCTTC. Translated, it gives CASRGGRALLSYNEQFF.

The chain employs TRBV7-2 and TRBJ2-7; D might be TRBD1 (6 bases). This CDR3 spans 14 amino acids. From germline, CDR1 is SGHTA and CDR2 FQGNSA. V lost 3 bases, J lost 3 bases, and 12 bases lay in between. The CDR3 spells CASSFRTVNYEQYF. Written as DNA, the CDR3 is TGTGCCAGCAGCTTTAGGACAGTAAACTACGAGCAGTACTTC.

The V and J genes are TRBV5-4 and TRBJ2-1; 9 positions agree with TRBD2. The CDR3 consists of 15 residues. The germline gives CDR1 SGHNT, CDR2 YYREEE (reference sequence). The ends lost 3 bases at V and 7 bases at J; junction bases unmatched: 8. The chain's CDR3 is CASSSGTSSLNEQFF. The CDR3 DNA reads as TGTGCCAGCAGCTCCGGGACTAGCTCGTTGAATGAGCAGTTCTTC.

The chain links TRBV3-1 (or the pseudogene TRBV3-2) to TRBJ2-7; 10 bases map to TRBD2. The germline gives CDR1 LGHDT, CDR2 YNNKEL (reference sequence). V dropped 3 bases and J dropped 3; count of bases not matched to a gene: 8. This CDR3 region has 16 residues. CDR3 DNA sequence: TGTGCCAGCAGCCACGGGGTAGCGGGAGGTAACTACGAGCAGTACTTC. It encodes CASSHGVAGGNYEQYF.

The rearrangement links TRBV7-9 to TRBJ1-5, with D perhaps matching TRBD1 (6 bases). Germline V gene sequence: CDR1 SEHNR, CDR2 FQNEAQ (reference sequence). The CDR3 runs 17 residues. V shed 0 bases and J shed 1 base, with 13 bases lying between them. The DNA for the CDR3 is TGTGCCAGCAGCTTAGCGCACAACAGGGAAAGCAATCAGCCCCAGCATTTT. This sequence encodes CASSLAHNRESNQPQHF.

CDR3 coding DNA: TGTGCCAGCAGTTTTCGAGGGACTCCCCCTCCCCACAATGAGCAGTTCTTC. Amino acids: CASSFRGTPPPHNEQFF. The chain recombines TRBV13 with TRBJ2-1; D is perhaps TRBD2 (6 bases). This CDR3 comprises 17 residues. From germline, CDR1 is PRHDT and CDR2 FYEKMQ (reference sequence). V was pared by 6 bases and J by 5 bases, with 23 bases between. The full variable domain, rest sourced from reference TRBV13 and TRBJ2-1, is AAGVIQSPRHLIKEKRETATLKCYPIPRHDTVYWYQQGPGQDPQFLISFYEKMQSDKGSIPDRFSAQQFSDYHSELNMSSLELGDSALYFCASSFRGTPPPHNEQFFGPGTRLTVL.

The chain employs TRBV28 and TRBJ2-7; D uncertain. The V end lost 6 bases, the J end lost 2 bases, and 8 bases lay between the germline ends. The CDR3 loop spans 12 amino acids. Per the germline V gene, CDR1 is MDHEN and CDR2 is SYDVKM. The CDR3 region is CASSLRAYEQYF. The CDR3 bases are TGTGCCAGCAGCCTGAGAGCCTACGAGCAGTACTTC.

The genes are TRBV7-9 and TRBJ2-7; D perhaps matches TRBD1 (5 bases). CDR3 length: 13 amino acids. V was clipped by 5 bases and J by 3 bases, with 11 bases between them. CDR1 SEHNR and CDR2 FQNEAQ come from the germline V gene (reference sequence). The DNA of the CDR3 is TGTGCCAGCAGCCCTGGGCAGGGCTACGAGCAGTACTTC. Encoded protein: CASSPGQGYEQYF.

The chain combines TRBV5-4 with TRBJ2-3; weak D call: TRBD1 (5 bases). V gave up 0 bases and J gave up 5 bases, with 19 bases separating them. The CDR3 length is 17 residues. The germline CDR1 and CDR2 sequences are SGHNT and YYREEE (reference sequence). The CDR3 region has the DNA TGTGCCAGCAGCTTGGCCAGAAGGGGCAGGGCAGGAGATACGCAGTATTTT. Its protein is CASSLARRGRAGDTQYF.

The CDR3 loop reads CASSSQKGAHPNTGELFF. The DNA of the CDR3 is TGTGCCAGCAGCTCCCAAAAGGGGGCACACCCGAACACCGGGGAGCTGTTTTTT. This chain joins TRBV11-2 and TRBJ2-2, with 7 bases fitting TRBD1. V was clipped by 4 bases and J by 0 bases; unmatched bases: 11. Germline V gives CDR1 SGHAT, CDR2 FQNNGV. The CDR3 consists of 18 residues.

The chain is built from TRBV4-2 and TRBJ2-1, with no clear D. Trimming stripped 1 base from V and 7 bases from J, with 8 bases between. CDR1 is LGHNA and CDR2 is YNFKEQ in the germline V gene. The CDR3 is 13 amino acids. CDR3 region: CASSQVGPNEQFF. The CDR3 coding sequence is TGTGCCAGCAGCCAAGTGGGCCCGAATGAGCAGTTCTTC.

This CDR3 is CASAARRGYGYTF. For the CDR3, the DNA is TGTGCCAGCGCAGCCCGACGAGGCTATGGCTACACCTTC. The genes are TRBV6-5 and TRBJ1-2, with no clear D. The CDR3 has 13 residues. The germline gives CDR1 MNHEY, CDR2 SVGAGI. V was clipped by 8 bases and J by 4 bases, with 14 bases between them.

The genes are TRBV4-3 and TRBJ1-5; no definite D call. Trimming stripped 0 bases from V and 2 bases from J, with 5 bases between. Germline CDR1 reads LGHNA; CDR2 reads YSLEER. The CDR3 has 14 amino acids. The CDR3 bases are TGCGCCAGCAGCCAAGACAGGCGCAATCAGCCCCAGCATTTT. It encodes CASSQDRRNQPQHF.

The chain employs TRBV9 and TRBJ2-2, with D possibly TRBD1 on 6 matching bases. This CDR3 contains 16 residues. Trimming took 3 bases from V and 2 from J, leaving 14 bases between them. Germline loops: CDR1 SGDLS, CDR2 YYNGEE. The CDR3 nucleotides read TGTGCCAGCAGCGCGCTCCACAGGGTTAACACCGGGGAGCTGTTTTTT. Protein: CASSALHRVNTGELFF.

V gene TRBV4-2 combines with J gene TRBJ2-5, with 8 bases aligning to TRBD1. J lost 2 bases, V lost 3 bases, and 8 bases had no gene match. Germline values: CDR1 LGHNA, CDR2 YNFKEQ. This CDR3 is built from 16 residues. The chain's CDR3 is CASSHMSTGGQETQYF. The CDR3 coding sequence is TGTGCCAGCAGCCATATGTCAACAGGGGGACAAGAGACCCAGTACTTC.

This clone was picked up a small number of times. The CDR3: CASSVDAGGDSPLHF. DNA for the CDR3: TGTGCCAGCAGCGTAGATGCAGGGGGCGATTCACCCCTCCACTTT. The chain carries TRBV9 and TRBJ1-6; 8 bases are a match to TRBD1. The CDR3 is 15 amino acids. The germline CDR1 and CDR2 sequences are SGDLS and YYNGEE. V lost 0 bases and J lost 8; bases outside the gene matches: 4.

This chain joins TRBV19 and TRBJ2-1; 8 positions agree with TRBD1. After removal of 10 bases from V and 9 bases from J, the junction contained 17 bases not matched to a gene. The CDR3 covers 15 residues. Germline CDR1 reads LNHDA; CDR2 reads SQIVND (reference sequence). This CDR3 reads CATNSGGGNFGEQFF. As DNA, the CDR3 is TGTGCCACTAATTCAGGGGGCGGCAATTTCGGTGAGCAGTTCTTC.

The chain joins TRBV5-5 to TRBJ1-5, with 7 bases that match TRBD1. The length of the CDR3 is 16 residues. Germline CDR1 and CDR2: SGHKS and YYEKEE (reference sequence). V lost 4 bases to trimming and J lost 6 bases; unmatched junction nucleotides: 13. The CDR3 protein is CASSLLGRDSFQPQHF. The DNA of the CDR3 is TGTGCCAGCAGCCTTTTGGGCCGGGACAGTTTTCAGCCCCAGCATTTT.

This rearrangement joins TRBV5-4 to TRBJ2-7; 9 positions agree with TRBD2. Germline V gives CDR1 SGHNT, CDR2 YYREEE (reference sequence). Trimming cost V 2 bases and J 3 bases; bases outside gene matches: 6. The CDR3 length is 15 residues. The CDR3 loop is CASSFIAGENYEQYF. The CDR3 nucleotides are TGTGCCAGCAGCTTTATAGCGGGAGAAAACTACGAGCAGTACTTC.

The rearrangement uses TRBV7-9 and TRBJ1-3; perhaps TRBD1 as D (6 bases). The CDR3 extends over 15 amino acids. Between the trimmed V and J ends, which lost 3 bases and 4 bases, there was a span of 13 bases. Germline V gives CDR1 SEHNR, CDR2 FQNEAQ (reference sequence). The CDR3 sequence is CASSLGHLYGNTIYF. The CDR3 nucleotides read TGTGCCAGCAGCTTGGGACACCTTTACGGAAACACCATATATTTT.

The sample holds a few counts of this clone. V gene TRBV29-1 combines with J gene TRBJ2-7; TRBD2 might be the D (6 bases). V was clipped by 4 bases and J by 3 bases, with 13 bases between them. Germline CDR1 and CDR2: SQVTM and ANQGSEA. The CDR3 length is 13 residues. The CDR3 nucleotides are TGCAGCGTTGTGGGGTCTAGCGACTACGAGCAGTACTTC. As protein: CSVVGSSDYEQYF.